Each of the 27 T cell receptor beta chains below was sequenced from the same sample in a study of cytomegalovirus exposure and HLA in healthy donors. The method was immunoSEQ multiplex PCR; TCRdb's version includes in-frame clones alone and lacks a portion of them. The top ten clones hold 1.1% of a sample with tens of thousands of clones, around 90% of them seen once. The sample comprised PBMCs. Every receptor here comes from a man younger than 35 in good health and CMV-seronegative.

The CDR3 sequence is CASSFSSTSAHERHYEQYF. The CDR3 DNA sequence: TGTGCCAGCAGCTTTTCTAGTACCTCAGCTCACGAGCGGCACTACGAGCAGTACTTC. V gene TRBV7-9 combines with J gene TRBJ2-7, with D possibly matching TRBD2 (5 bases). Trimming removed 3 bases from V and 3 bases from J, with 27 bases in between. The CDR3 is 19 amino acids. Germline V gene lookup returns CDR1 SEHNR and CDR2 FQNEAQ (reference sequence).

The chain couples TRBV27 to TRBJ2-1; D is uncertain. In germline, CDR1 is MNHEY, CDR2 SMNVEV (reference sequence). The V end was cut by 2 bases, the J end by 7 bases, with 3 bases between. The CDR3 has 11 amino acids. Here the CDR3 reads CASSLRNEQFF. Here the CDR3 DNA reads TGTGCCAGCAGTTTACGGAATGAGCAGTTCTTC.

The CDR3 protein is CASSQTGGAGANVLTF. The CDR3 DNA is TGTGCCAGCAGCCAGACAGGGGGCGCTGGGGCCAACGTCCTGACTTTC. The chain links TRBV5-4 to TRBJ2-6; 10 nucleotides match TRBD1. Germline assignment: CDR1 SGHNT and CDR2 YYREEE (reference sequence). After removal of 4 bases from V and 2 bases from J, the junction contained 3 bases not matched to a gene. The CDR3 has 16 residues.

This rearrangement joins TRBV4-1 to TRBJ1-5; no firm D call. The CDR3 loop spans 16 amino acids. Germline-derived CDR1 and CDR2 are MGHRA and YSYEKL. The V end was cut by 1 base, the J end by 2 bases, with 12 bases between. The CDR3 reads CASSQVVGLRNQPQHF. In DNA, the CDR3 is TGCGCCAGCAGCCAAGTAGTGGGCTTACGCAATCAGCCCCAGCATTTT.

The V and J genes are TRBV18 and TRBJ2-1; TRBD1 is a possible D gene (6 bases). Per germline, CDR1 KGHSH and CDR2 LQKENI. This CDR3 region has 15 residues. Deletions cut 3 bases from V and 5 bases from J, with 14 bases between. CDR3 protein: CASSPDPGTNNEQFF. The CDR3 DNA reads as TGTGCCAGCTCACCTGACCCCGGGACAAACAATGAGCAGTTCTTC.

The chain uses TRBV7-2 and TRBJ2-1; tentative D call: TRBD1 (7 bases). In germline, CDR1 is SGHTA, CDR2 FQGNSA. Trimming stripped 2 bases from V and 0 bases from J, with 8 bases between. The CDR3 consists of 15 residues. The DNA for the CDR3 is TGTGCCAGCAGCTTACAGGGGGGCTCCTACAATGAGCAGTTCTTC. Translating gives CASSLQGGSYNEQFF.

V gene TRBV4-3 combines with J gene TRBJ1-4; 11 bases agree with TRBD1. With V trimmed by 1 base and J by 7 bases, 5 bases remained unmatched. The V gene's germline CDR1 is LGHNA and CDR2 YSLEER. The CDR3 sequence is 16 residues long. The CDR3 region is CASSQGGTGGSEKLFF. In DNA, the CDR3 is TGCGCCAGCAGCCAAGGGGGGACAGGGGGTAGTGAAAAACTGTTTTTT.

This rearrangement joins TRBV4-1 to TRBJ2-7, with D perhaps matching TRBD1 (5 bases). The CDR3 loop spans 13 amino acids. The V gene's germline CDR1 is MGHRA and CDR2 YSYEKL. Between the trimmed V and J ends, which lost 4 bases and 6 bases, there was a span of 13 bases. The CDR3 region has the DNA TGCGCCAGCAGCCCCCCCTCAAGGGGCGAGCAGTACTTC. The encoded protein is CASSPPSRGEQYF.

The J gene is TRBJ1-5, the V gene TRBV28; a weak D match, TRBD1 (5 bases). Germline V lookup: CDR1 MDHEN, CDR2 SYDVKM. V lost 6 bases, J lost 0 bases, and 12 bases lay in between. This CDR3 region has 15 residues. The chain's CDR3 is CASSRLTDSNQPQHF. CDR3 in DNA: TGTGCCAGCAGCCGATTGACAGATAGCAATCAGCCCCAGCATTTT.

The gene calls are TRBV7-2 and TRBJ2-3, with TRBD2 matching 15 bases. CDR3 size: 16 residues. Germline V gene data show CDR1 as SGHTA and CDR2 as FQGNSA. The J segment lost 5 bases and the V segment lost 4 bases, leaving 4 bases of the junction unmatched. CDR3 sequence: CASSSGLAGGLDTQYF. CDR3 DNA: TGTGCCAGCAGCTCTGGACTAGCGGGAGGGCTAGATACGCAGTATTTT.

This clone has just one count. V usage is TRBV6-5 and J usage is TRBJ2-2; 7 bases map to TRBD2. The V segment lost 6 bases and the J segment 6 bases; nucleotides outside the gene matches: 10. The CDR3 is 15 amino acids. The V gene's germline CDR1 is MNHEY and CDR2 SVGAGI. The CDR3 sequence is CASSHERGSAGELFF. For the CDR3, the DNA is TGTGCCAGCAGCCACGAGCGGGGTAGCGCCGGGGAGCTGTTTTTT.

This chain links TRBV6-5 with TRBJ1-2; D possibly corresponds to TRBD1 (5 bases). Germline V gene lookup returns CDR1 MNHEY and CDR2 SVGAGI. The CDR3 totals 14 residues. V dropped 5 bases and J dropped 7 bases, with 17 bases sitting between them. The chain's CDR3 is CASSPPGIPGGYTF. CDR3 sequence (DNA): TGTGCCAGCAGTCCCCCAGGGATTCCAGGTGGCTACACCTTC.

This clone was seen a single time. The DNA for the CDR3 is TGCGCCAGCAGTGAGTCTTCGAGACTAGCGGGAGGTCATCCAGATACGCAGTATTTT. Translation gives CASSESSRLAGGHPDTQYF. The V and J genes are TRBV10-1 and TRBJ2-3, with TRBD2 identical over 13 bases. The CDR3 totals 19 residues. V shed 0 bases, J shed 4 bases, and the junction held 10 bases outside the gene matches. In germline, CDR1 is WNHNN, CDR2 SYGVQD (reference sequence).

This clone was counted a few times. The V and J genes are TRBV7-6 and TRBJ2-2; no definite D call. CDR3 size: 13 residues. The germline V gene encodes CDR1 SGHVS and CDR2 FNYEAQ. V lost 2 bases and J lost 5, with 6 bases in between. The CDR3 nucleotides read TGTGCCAGCAGCTTAACACTAACCGGGGAGCTGTTTTTT. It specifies CASSLTLTGELFF.

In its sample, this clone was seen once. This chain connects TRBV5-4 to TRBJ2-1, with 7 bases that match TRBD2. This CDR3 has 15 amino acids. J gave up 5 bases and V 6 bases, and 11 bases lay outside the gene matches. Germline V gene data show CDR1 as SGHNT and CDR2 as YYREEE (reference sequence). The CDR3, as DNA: TGTGCCAGCATGACGAGGCTAGCGGAAAACAATGAGCAGTTCTTC. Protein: CASMTRLAENNEQFF. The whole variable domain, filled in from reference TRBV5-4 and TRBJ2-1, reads ETGVTQSPTHLIKTRGQQVTLRCSSQSGHNTVSWYQQALGQGPQFIFQYYREEENGRGNFPPRFSGLQFPNYSSELNVNALELDDSALYLCASMTRLAENNEQFFGPGTRLTVL.

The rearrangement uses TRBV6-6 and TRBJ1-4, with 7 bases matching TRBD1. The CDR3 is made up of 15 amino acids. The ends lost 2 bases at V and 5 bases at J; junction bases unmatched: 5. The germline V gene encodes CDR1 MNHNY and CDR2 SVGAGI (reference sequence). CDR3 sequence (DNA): TGTGCCAGCAGTTACCGGGCAGGGGGAAATGAAAAACTGTTTTTT. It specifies CASSYRAGGNEKLFF.

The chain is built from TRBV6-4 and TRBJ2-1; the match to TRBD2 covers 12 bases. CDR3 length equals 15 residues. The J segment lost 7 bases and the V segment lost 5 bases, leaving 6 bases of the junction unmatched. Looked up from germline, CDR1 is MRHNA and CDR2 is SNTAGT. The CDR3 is CASSTLAGGPNEQFF. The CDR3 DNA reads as TGTGCCAGCAGTACTCTAGCGGGAGGGCCAAATGAGCAGTTCTTC.

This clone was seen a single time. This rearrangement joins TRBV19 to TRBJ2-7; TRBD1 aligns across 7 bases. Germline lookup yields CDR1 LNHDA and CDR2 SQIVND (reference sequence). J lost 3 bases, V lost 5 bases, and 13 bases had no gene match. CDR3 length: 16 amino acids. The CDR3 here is CASSPRQGTGYYEQYF. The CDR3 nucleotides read TGTGCCAGTAGTCCCAGACAGGGCACAGGATACTACGAGCAGTACTTC.

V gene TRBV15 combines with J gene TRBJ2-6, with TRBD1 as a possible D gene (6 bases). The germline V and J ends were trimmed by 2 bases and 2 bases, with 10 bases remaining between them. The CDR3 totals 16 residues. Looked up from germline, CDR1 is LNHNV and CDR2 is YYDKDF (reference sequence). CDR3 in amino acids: CATSRSKGAGANVLTF. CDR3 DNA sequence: TGTGCCACCAGCAGATCCAAGGGGGCTGGGGCCAACGTCCTGACTTTC.

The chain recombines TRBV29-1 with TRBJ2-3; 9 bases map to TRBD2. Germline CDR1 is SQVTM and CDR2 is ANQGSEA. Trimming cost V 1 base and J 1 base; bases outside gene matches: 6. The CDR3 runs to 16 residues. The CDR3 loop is CSVEAGTSFGTDTQYF. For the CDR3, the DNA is TGCAGCGTTGAAGCTGGGACTAGCTTCGGCACAGATACGCAGTATTTT.

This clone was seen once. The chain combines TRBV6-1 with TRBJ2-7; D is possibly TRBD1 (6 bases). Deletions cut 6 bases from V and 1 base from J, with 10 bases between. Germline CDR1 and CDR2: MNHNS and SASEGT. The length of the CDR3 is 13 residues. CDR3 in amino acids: CASRNRVSYEQYF. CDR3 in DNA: TGTGCCAGCAGGAACAGGGTTTCCTACGAGCAGTACTTC.

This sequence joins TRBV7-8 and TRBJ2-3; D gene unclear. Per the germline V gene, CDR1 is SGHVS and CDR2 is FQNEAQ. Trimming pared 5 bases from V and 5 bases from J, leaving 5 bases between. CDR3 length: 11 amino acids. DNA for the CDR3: TGTGCCAGCAGCCCTTTAGATACGCAGTATTTT. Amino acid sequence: CASSPLDTQYF.

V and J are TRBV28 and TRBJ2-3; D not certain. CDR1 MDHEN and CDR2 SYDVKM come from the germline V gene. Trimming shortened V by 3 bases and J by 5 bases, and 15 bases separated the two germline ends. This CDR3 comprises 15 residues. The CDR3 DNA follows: TGTGCCAGCAGTTTGACACGCCCCTCTCAAGATACGCAGTATTTT. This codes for CASSLTRPSQDTQYF.

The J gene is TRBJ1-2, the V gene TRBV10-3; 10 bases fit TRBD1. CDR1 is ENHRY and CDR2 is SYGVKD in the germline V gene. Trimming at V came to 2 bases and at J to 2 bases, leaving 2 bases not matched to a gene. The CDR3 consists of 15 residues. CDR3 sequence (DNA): TGTGCCATCAGTGAGGACAGGGGGCTGAACTATGGCTACACCTTC. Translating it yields CAISEDRGLNYGYTF.

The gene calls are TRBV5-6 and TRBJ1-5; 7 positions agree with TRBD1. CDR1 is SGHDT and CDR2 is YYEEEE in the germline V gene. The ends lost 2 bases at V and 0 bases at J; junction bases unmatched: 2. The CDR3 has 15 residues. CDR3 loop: CASSFGQDSNQPQHF. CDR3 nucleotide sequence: TGTGCCAGCAGCTTCGGACAGGATAGCAATCAGCCCCAGCATTTT.

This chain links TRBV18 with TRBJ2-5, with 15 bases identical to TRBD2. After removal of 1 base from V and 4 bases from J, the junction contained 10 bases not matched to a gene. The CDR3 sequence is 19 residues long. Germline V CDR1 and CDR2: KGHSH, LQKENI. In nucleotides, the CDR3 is TGTGCCAGCTCACCACTAACTGGACTAGCGGGAGGGCTCGGAGAGACCCAGTACTTC. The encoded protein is CASSPLTGLAGGLGETQYF.

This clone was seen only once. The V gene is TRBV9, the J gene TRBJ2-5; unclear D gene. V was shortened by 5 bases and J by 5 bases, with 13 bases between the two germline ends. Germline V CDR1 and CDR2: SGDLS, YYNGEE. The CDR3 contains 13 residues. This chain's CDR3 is CASSDPPGETQYF. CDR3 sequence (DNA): TGTGCCAGCAGTGACCCCCCAGGCGAGACCCAGTACTTC.